The 4 T cell receptor beta chains in this list originate from one sample, sequenced in a study of immune evolution from preneoplasia to lung adenocarcinoma. Profiled with immunoSEQ multiplex PCR; TCRdb holds only in-frame clones, not every one. The sample contains some 15,000 clones, roughly four fifths of which appear only once. The sample taken for sequencing was FFPE minimally invasive lung adenocarcinoma tissue. These TCRs come from a person aged 55-79 years with lung adenocarcinoma.

The rearrangement joins TRBV7-8 to TRBJ1-5; no definite D call. The CDR3 totals 14 residues. Per germline, CDR1 SGHVS and CDR2 FQNEAQ. Trimming shortened V by 5 bases and J by 0 bases, and 8 bases separated the two germline ends. The CDR3 here is CASSGGDSNQPQHF. The CDR3, as DNA: TGTGCCAGCAGCGGAGGAGATAGCAATCAGCCCCAGCATTTT.

This chain uses TRBV4-1 with TRBJ1-2; D gene ambiguous. Looked up from germline, CDR1 is MGHRA and CDR2 is YSYEKL. The length of the CDR3 is 15 residues. The germline V and J ends were trimmed by 3 bases and 0 bases, with 11 bases remaining between them. Here the CDR3 DNA reads TGCGCCAGCAGCCAGCCAGTCCGAGCTAACTATGGCTACACCTTC. It encodes CASSQPVRANYGYTF.

J is TRBJ2-7 and V is TRBV28; 10 bases fit TRBD2. The CDR3 consists of 13 residues. Germline CDR1 reads MDHEN; CDR2 reads SYDVKM. V lost 10 bases to trimming and J lost 4 bases; unmatched junction nucleotides: 7. CDR3 sequence: CATRTSGLYEQYF. The DNA for the CDR3 is TGTGCCACTCGGACTAGCGGTCTTTACGAGCAGTACTTC. The whole variable domain, remainder taken from reference TRBV28 and TRBJ2-7, is DVKVTQSSRYLVKRTGEKVFLECVQDMDHENMFWYRQDPGLGLRLIYFSYDVKMKEKGDIPEGYSVSREKKERFSLILESASTNQTSMYLCATRTSGLYEQYFGPGTRLTVT.

J is TRBJ1-4 and V is TRBV18; TRBD1 is a possible D gene (5 bases). The germline V gene encodes CDR1 KGHSH and CDR2 LQKENI. The CDR3 sequence is 15 residues long. Trimming removed 3 bases at V and 4 bases at J, with 12 bases between. CDR3 nucleotide sequence: TGTGCCAGCTCACCGGTCGGGGGAGGTAATGAAAAACTGTTTTTT. It specifies CASSPVGGGNEKLFF.